The 9 T cell receptor beta chains below come from one sample, sequenced in a study of T cell repertoires in cytomegalovirus infection. TCRdb reanalysed the reads using MiXCR and keeps one entry per CDR3 protein. Altogether about 230,000 distinct CDR3 sequences are present, over 20% being singletons, with the ten largest covering around a sixth. Sequencing was done on a sample of CD8+ T cells from PBMCs. The receptors derive from a human donor in good health (CMV status not recorded). Some clones in this sample may be carry-over from other donors' samples.

The chain combines TRBV30 with TRBJ2-4, with D possibly being TRBD2 (6 bases). Germline V gene lookup returns CDR1 GTSNPN and CDR2 SVGIG (reference sequence). Trimming took off 2 bases at V and 1 base at J, with 12 bases between the two ends. The CDR3 is 15 residues long. The CDR3: CAWSSTEGAKNIQYF. The CDR3 nucleotides are TGTGCCTGGAGTAGTACGGAGGGGGCCAAAAACATTCAGTACTTC.

This clonotype was picked up many times. The genes are TRBV7-6 and TRBJ2-1, with D perhaps matching TRBD2 (7 bases). V shed 5 bases and J shed 12 bases, with 17 bases lying between them. The CDR3 consists of 13 residues. Germline CDR1 and CDR2: SGHVS and FNYEAQ. CDR3 in amino acids: CASSAGARGVQFF. CDR3 nucleotide sequence: TGTGCCAGCAGCGCGGGGGCCCGGGGGGTGCAGTTCTTC.

This clonotype was observed many times. The V call is TRBV20-1, the J call TRBJ1-4; TRBD1 is a possible D gene (5 bases). The CDR3 spans 14 residues. CDR1 DFQATT and CDR2 SNEGSKA come from the germline V gene (reference sequence). V was cut by 3 bases and J by 5 bases, with 13 bases left in between. The chain's CDR3 is CSASDRAKNEKLFF. In nucleotides, the CDR3 is TGCAGTGCTAGCGACAGAGCGAAGAATGAAAAACTGTTTTTT.

This clonotype was seen a handful of times. The chain joins TRBV20-1 to TRBJ1-1; 8 nucleotides line up with TRBD1. Per the germline V gene, CDR1 is DFQATT and CDR2 is SNEGSKA (reference sequence). The CDR3 runs 12 residues. Trimming at V came to 3 bases and at J to 11 bases, leaving 8 bases not matched to a gene. For the CDR3, the DNA is TGCAGTGCTAGCGACAGGGGCGTGGGGGCTTTCTTT. Translated: CSASDRGVGAFF.

The gene calls are TRBV7-9 and TRBJ2-1; TRBD2 matches at 14 bases. J lost 0 bases, V lost 5 bases, and 15 bases had no gene match. Germline CDR1 and CDR2: SEHNR and FQNEAQ (reference sequence). The CDR3 runs to 21 residues. Here the CDR3 reads CASSHSLGLAGDLSSYNEQFF. CDR3 DNA sequence: TGTGCCAGCAGCCATTCCCTGGGACTAGCGGGGGACCTTAGCTCCTACAATGAGCAGTTCTTC.

This chain joins TRBV25-1 and TRBJ2-1; perhaps TRBD2 as D (6 bases). Trimming cost V 3 bases and J 6 bases, with 18 bases left between them. CDR3 length: 16 amino acids. Germline V gene lookup returns CDR1 MGHDK and CDR2 SYGVNS. The CDR3 loop reads CASSDKAKMGGNEQFF. For the CDR3, the DNA is TGTGCCAGCAGTGATAAGGCCAAAATGGGGGGCAATGAGCAGTTCTTC.

This clonotype is labeled medium-sized. The chain links TRBV7-8 to TRBJ2-7; a weak D match, TRBD2 (6 bases). CDR1 and CDR2 (germline): SGHVS, FQNEAQ. The CDR3 totals 12 residues. The ends were cut back, 1 base at V and 5 bases at J, with 6 bases in the middle. The CDR3 nucleotides read TGTGCCAGCAGCTTAGGGGGGGACGAGCAGTACTTC. This translates into CASSLGGDEQYF. The entire variable domain, with the rest obtained from reference TRBV7-8 and TRBJ2-7, is as follows: GAGVSQSPRYKVAKRGQDVALRCDPISGHVSLFWYQQALGQGPEFLTYFQNEAQLDKSGLPSDRFFAERPEGSVSTLKIQRTQQEDSAVYLCASSLGGDEQYFGPGTRLTVT.

The genes are TRBV30 and TRBJ2-3, with 12 nucleotides matching TRBD2. V lost 4 bases and J lost 5; bases outside the gene matches: 4. Germline V gene data show CDR1 as GTSNPN and CDR2 as SVGIG (reference sequence). The CDR3 runs 14 residues. The DNA for the CDR3 is TGTGCCTGGATGACTAGCGGGGGAGGAGATACGCAGTATTTT. This translates into CAWMTSGGGDTQYF.

The chain couples TRBV19 to TRBJ2-3; D tentatively reads TRBD1 or TRBD2 (6 bases each). The germline gives CDR1 LNHDA, CDR2 SQIVND (reference sequence). The CDR3 consists of 15 residues. The ends were cut back, 0 bases at V and 5 bases at J, with 12 bases in the middle. For the CDR3, the DNA is TGTGCCAGTAGTATAGATGGGGGGCCCGGAGATACGCAGTATTTT. Its protein is CASSIDGGPGDTQYF.